This T cell receptor beta chain emerged from a study of CD8 T cells in ankylosing spondylitis (TCRdb year 2017). A note on the overall study: The study profiled T cell receptor beta repertoires in healthy donors and ankylosing spondylitis patients to find disease-linked TCR variants. The full study cohort comprised 25 ankylosing spondylitis patients and 85 to 120 healthy donors. Peripheral blood was sampled, and synovial fluid was additionally collected from ankylosing spondylitis patients. The paper's findings and limits, for the study overall: Blood from ankylosing spondylitis patients appeared to be characterized by a TCR beta motif made up of several highly homologous amino acid variants. The disease-linked clones had a CD8+ phenotype and were found at relatively low frequencies in peripheral blood. According to the report, matched synovial fluid samples from ankylosing spondylitis patients were significantly enriched for the disease-linked clones. Some TCR beta motif variants had previously been reported in synovial fluid and blood of reactive arthritis patients, which suggested common disease-initiation mechanisms.

This clonotype was counted between two and nine times. Its target antigen remains unknown. Nothing much larger sits one base from this clone, and base qualities are not available. TCRdb names Illumina HiSeq 2500 as the instrument used. Quantitative 5'-RACE with molecular barcodes was the method used to prepare the TCR beta libraries. The source study handled its data this way. To identify disease-linked TCR variants, a new computational method was used, one built on a probabilistic model of VDJ rearrangement. TCRdb trimmed the raw reads at Q25, called clones with MiXCR and kept productive beta chains. Each record represents a unique CDR3 protein, reported with the most common genes and DNA among its rows. The V and J calls here are based on TCRdb, not the publication. In this sample the table shows 700,000 or so distinct CDR3 sequences, 19% of which occur a single time. About a fifth of the sample goes to the ten largest clones.

CDR1 and CDR2 are drawn from the germline V gene: LGHNA, YNFKEQ. Including the terminal cysteine and phenylalanine, the CDR3 comprises 15 residues. The retained sequence is limited to the CDR3, 45 bases, with the frame set at the first base. V lost 1 base and J lost 1 base, and the count of bases not matched to a germline gene is 3. The rearranged segments are TRBV4-2 and TRBJ2-5, with 7 bases matching TRBD2. Material: blood, either unsorted or a sorted T cell fraction (not recorded which). This clonotype was sampled from a male donor with ankylosing spondylitis. The DNA sequence is TGTGCCAGCAGCCAAGGGGGGACTACCCAAGAGACCCAGTACTTC. This is translated as CASSQGGTTQETQYF.